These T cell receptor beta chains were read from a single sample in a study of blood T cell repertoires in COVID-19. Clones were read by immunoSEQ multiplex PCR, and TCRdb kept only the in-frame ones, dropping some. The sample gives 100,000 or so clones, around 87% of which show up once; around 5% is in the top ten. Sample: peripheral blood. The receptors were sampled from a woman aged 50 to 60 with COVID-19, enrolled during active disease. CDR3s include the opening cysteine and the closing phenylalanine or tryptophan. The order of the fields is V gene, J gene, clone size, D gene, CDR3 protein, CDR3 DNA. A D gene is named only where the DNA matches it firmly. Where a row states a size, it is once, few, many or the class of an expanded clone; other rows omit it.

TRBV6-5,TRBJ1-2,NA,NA,CASTVPGQVYGYTF,TGTGCCAGCACTGTCCCGGGACAAGTCTATGGCTACACCTTC
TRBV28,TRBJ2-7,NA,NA,CASSFRQWQYF,TGTGCCAGCAGTTTTCGACAGTGGCAGTACTTC
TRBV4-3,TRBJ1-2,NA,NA,CASSQDRSGGVYGYTF,TGCGCCAGCAGCCAAGATCGGTCGGGGGGCGTCTATGGCTACACCTTC
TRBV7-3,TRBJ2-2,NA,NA,CASSLQGLANTGELFF,TGTGCCAGCAGCTTACAGGGACTCGCGAACACCGGGGAGCTGTTTTTT
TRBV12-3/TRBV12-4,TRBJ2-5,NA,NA,CASSFSQETQYF,TGTGCCAGCAGTTTTAGTCAAGAGACCCAGTACTTC
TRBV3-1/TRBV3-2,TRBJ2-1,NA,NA,CASSQARAGNEQFF,TGTGCCAGCAGCCAAGCGCGGGCGGGCAATGAGCAGTTCTTC
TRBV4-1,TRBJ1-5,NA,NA,CASSLQINNQPQHF,TGCGCCAGCAGCCTCCAGATCAACAATCAGCCCCAGCATTTT
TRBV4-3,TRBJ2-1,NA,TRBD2,CASSQVLAGGTLYNEQFF,TGCGCCAGCAGCCAAGTATTAGCGGGGGGGACCCTCTACAATGAGCAGTTCTTC
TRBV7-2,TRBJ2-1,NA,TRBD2,CASSLALAGNEQFF,TGTGCCAGCAGCTTAGCCCTAGCGGGTAATGAGCAGTTCTTC
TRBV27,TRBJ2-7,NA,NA,CASSLQGGEQYF,TGTGCCAGCAGCTTACAGGGAGGCGAGCAGTACTTC
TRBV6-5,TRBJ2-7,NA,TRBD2,CASSYGTSGTYEQYF,TGTGCCAGCAGTTACGGGACTAGCGGCACCTACGAGCAGTACTTC
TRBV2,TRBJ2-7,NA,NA,CASSAVRDNSYEQYF,TGTGCCAGCAGTGCGGTTAGGGACAATTCCTACGAGCAGTACTTC
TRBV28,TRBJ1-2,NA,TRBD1,CASRAGTGNLAYGYTF,TGTGCCAGCAGGGCCGGGACAGGGAATTTAGCCTATGGCTACACCTTC
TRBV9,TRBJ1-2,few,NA,CASTSQGFAYGYTF,TGTGCCAGTACGTCACAGGGTTTTGCGTATGGCTACACCTTC
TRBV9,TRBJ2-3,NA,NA,CASSVVEADTQYF,TGTGCCAGCAGCGTCGTAGAGGCAGATACGCAGTATTTT
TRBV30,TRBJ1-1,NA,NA,CAWSLRTEAFF,TGTGCCTGGAGTCTGCGCACTGAAGCTTTCTTT
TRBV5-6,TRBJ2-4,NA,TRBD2,CASSWSSTPGTNEYF,TGTGCCAGCAGCTGGAGTAGTACCCCCGGGACTAATGAGTACTTC
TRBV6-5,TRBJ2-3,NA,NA,CASLREDGTQYF,TGTGCCAGCCTAAGGGAGGACGGTACGCAGTATTTT
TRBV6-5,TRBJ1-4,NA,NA,CASSSSLGARKLFF,TGTGCCAGCAGTTCCTCGCTTGGGGCTCGGAAACTGTTTTTT
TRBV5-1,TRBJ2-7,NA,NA,CASSPRTTPEQYF,TGCGCCAGCAGCCCCCGGACAACCCCCGAGCAGTACTTC
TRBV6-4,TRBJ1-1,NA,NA,CASKRHPNTEAFF,TGTGCCAGCAAAAGACATCCGAACACTGAAGCTTTCTTT
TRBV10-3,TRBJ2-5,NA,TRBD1,CAIRGGDRQETQYF,TGTGCCATCAGAGGAGGGGACAGGCAAGAGACCCAGTACTTC
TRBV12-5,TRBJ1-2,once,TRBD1,CASAMTGGNYGYTF,TGTGCTAGTGCCATGACAGGGGGCAACTATGGCTACACCTTC
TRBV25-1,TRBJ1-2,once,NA,CASSESDAGLGYGYTF,TGTGCCAGCAGTGAATCGGACGCGGGGCTTGGCTATGGCTACACCTTC
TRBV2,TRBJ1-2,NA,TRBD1,CASSEAHTGAGYTF,TGTGCCAGCAGTGAAGCGCATACAGGGGCTGGCTACACCTTC
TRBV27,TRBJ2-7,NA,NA,CASSRDIVYEQYF,TGTGCCAGCAGCCGGGACATAGTCTACGAGCAGTACTTC
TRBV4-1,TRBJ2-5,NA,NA,CASSQSLRLGAQYF,TGCGCCAGCAGCCAATCTCTGAGGCTAGGGGCCCAGTACTTC
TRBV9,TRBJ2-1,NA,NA,CASSVGSGGTGWGEQFF,TGTGCCAGCAGCGTAGGTAGTGGGGGGACCGGCTGGGGTGAGCAGTTCTTC
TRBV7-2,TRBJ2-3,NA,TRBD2,CASSPRGDLTDTQYF,TGTGCCAGCAGCCCCCGGGGGGACCTCACAGATACGCAGTATTTT
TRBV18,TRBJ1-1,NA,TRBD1,CASSPPGQGFTEAFF,TGTGCCAGCTCACCGCCGGGACAGGGTTTCACTGAAGCTTTCTTT
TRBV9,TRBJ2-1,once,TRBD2,CASSVGGKGFNEQFF,TGTGCCAGCAGCGTCGGGGGGAAGGGTTTCAATGAGCAGTTCTTC
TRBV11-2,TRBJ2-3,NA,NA,CASSLEGGQGTDTQYF,TGTGCCAGCAGCTTAGAGGGAGGACAGGGCACAGATACGCAGTATTTT
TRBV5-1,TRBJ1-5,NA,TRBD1,CASSSTGEYSNQPQHF,TGCGCCAGCAGCTCCACAGGGGAGTATAGCAATCAGCCCCAGCATTTT
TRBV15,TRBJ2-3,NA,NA,CATSRGAPEADTQYF,TGTGCCACCAGCAGAGGAGCCCCCGAGGCAGATACGCAGTATTTT
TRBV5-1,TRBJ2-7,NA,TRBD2,CASSLGGGPDKYEQYF,TGCGCCAGCAGCCTGGGCGGGGGGCCGGATAAATACGAGCAGTACTTC
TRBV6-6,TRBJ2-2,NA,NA,CASNPQGANTGELFF,TGTGCCAGCAACCCCCAAGGGGCTAACACCGGGGAGCTGTTTTTT
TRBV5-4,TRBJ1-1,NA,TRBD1,CASSEGQGTTNTEAFF,TGTGCCAGCAGCGAGGGACAGGGAACAACGAACACTGAAGCTTTCTTT
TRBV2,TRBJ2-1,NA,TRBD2,CASRGLAGDSYNEQFF,TGTGCCAGCAGAGGACTAGCGGGGGACTCCTACAATGAGCAGTTCTTC
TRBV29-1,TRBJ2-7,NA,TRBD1,CSVPGQDFYEQYF,TGCAGCGTCCCGGGACAGGATTTCTACGAGCAGTACTTC
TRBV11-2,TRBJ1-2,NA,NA,CASSQAGRGYGYTF,TGTGCCAGCAGCCAAGCCGGGCGGGGCTATGGCTACACCTTC
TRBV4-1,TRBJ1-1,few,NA,CASSQAQGTEAFF,TGCGCCAGCAGCCAAGCCCAGGGCACTGAAGCTTTCTTT
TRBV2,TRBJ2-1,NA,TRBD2,CASSEEGLAGEQFF,TGTGCCAGCAGTGAAGAGGGACTAGCGGGGGAGCAGTTCTTC
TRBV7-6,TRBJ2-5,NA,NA,CASSSPLLAGYETQYF,TGTGCCAGCAGTTCCCCGCTCTTGGCGGGGTATGAGACCCAGTACTTC
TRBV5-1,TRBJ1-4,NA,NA,CASSLTQNEKLFF,TGCGCCAGCAGCTTGACACAAAATGAAAAACTGTTTTTT
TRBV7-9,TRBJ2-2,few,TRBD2,CASRTSGGPNTGELFF,TGTGCCAGCAGAACTAGCGGGGGTCCGAACACCGGGGAGCTGTTTTTT
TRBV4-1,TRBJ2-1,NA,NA,CASNKGLGALGEQFF,TGCGCCAGCAACAAGGGTCTGGGGGCCTTAGGCGAGCAGTTCTTC
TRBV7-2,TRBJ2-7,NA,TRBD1,CASSPKGQHSYEQYF,TGTGCCAGCAGCCCCAAGGGACAGCACTCCTACGAGCAGTACTTC
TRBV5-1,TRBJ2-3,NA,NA,CASSLGDGGTDTQYF,TGCGCCAGCAGCTTAGGAGACGGAGGCACAGATACGCAGTATTTT
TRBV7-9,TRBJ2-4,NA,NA,CASSRGGENIQYF,TGTGCCAGCAGCAGAGGAGGCGAAAACATTCAGTACTTC
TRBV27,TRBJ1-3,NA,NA,CASSPGVTGNTIYF,TGTGCCAGCAGTCCGGGGGTGACGGGAAACACCATATATTTT
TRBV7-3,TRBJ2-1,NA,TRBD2,CASSLEAGGLSEQFF,TGTGCCAGCAGCTTAGAAGCGGGGGGCCTAAGTGAGCAGTTCTTC
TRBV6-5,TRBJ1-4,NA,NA,CASSYSGPATQKLFF,TGTGCCAGCAGTTACTCTGGGCCGGCTACGCAAAAACTGTTTTTT
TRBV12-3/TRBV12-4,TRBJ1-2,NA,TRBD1,CASSFNRGYGYTF,TGTGCCAGCAGTTTCAACAGGGGCTATGGCTACACCTTC